This is a list of T cell receptor beta chains from one sample in a study of beta chain features in type 1 diabetes. Here immunoSEQ multiplex PCR was the method, and the copy in TCRdb shows in-frame clones only, minus some. The sample holds approximately 300,000 clones, approximately 10% seen once. The specimen sequenced was naive CD4+ T cells from blood. These receptors were collected from a woman aged 25 to 39 in good health. CDR3s include the opening cysteine and the closing phenylalanine or tryptophan. D genes are given only for firm matches. Size is omitted from some rows. Given values are once, few, many or a class for expanded clones.

V gene	clone size	D gene	J gene	CDR3 protein	CDR3 DNA
TRBV9	.	TRBD2	TRBJ2-7	CASSEVAGGPISEQYF	TGTGCCAGCAGCGAAGTAGCGGGAGGGCCAATTTCCGAGCAGTACTTC
TRBV19	few	TRBD1	TRBJ2-7	CASSTPGQGAYEQYF	TGTGCCAGTAGTACCCCGGGACAGGGAGCCTACGAGCAGTACTTC
TRBV18	few	.	TRBJ1-4	CASSPMRQLDEKLFF	TGTGCCAGCTCACCTATGCGACAGTTGGATGAAAAACTGTTTTTT
TRBV2	.	.	TRBJ1-5	CASSESYEQPQHF	TGTGCCAGCAGTGAAAGCTATGAGCAGCCCCAGCATTTT
TRBV9	few	TRBD2	TRBJ2-7	CASSVGLAGGYEQYF	TGTGCCAGCAGCGTAGGTCTAGCGGGGGGCTACGAGCAGTACTTC
TRBV29-1	.	.	TRBJ2-1	CSVTLESSYNEQFF	TGCAGCGTTACCTTGGAGAGCTCCTACAATGAGCAGTTCTTC
TRBV29-1	few	.	TRBJ1-2	CSYGQGNYGYTF	TGCAGCTATGGTCAGGGAAACTATGGCTACACCTTC
TRBV7-2	.	.	TRBJ2-3	CASTLVTSTDTQYF	TGTGCCAGCACCCTGGTCACTAGCACAGATACGCAGTATTTT
TRBV28	.	.	TRBJ2-7	CASSLGRDYEQYF	TGTGCCAGCAGTTTAGGACGGGACTACGAGCAGTACTTC
TRBV7-9	few	.	TRBJ2-5	CASSPRTAQETQYF	TGTGCCAGCAGCCCTCGGACAGCCCAAGAGACCCAGTACTTC
TRBV7-2	.	TRBD1	TRBJ2-7	CASSFTGGAGEQYF	TGTGCCAGCAGCTTCACAGGGGGCGCGGGCGAGCAGTACTTC
TRBV27	few	TRBD1	TRBJ2-7	CASSQPGQHYEQYF	TGTGCCAGCAGTCAACCGGGACAGCACTACGAGCAGTACTTC
TRBV7-2	few	TRBD2	TRBJ2-5	CASSLGAGYETQYF	TGTGCCAGCAGCTTAGGAGCGGGATACGAGACCCAGTACTTC
TRBV19	few	TRBD1	TRBJ1-5	CASSDRVDQPQHF	TGTGCCAGTAGTGACAGGGTGGATCAGCCCCAGCATTTT
TRBV5-6	.	.	TRBJ1-2	CASSMTGWGYGYTF	TGTGCCAGCAGTATGACAGGCTGGGGCTATGGCTACACCTTC
TRBV2	few	.	TRBJ1-4	CASSDGQGNEKLFF	TGTGCCAGCAGTGACGGGCAGGGGAATGAAAAACTGTTTTTT
TRBV7-9	once	.	TRBJ2-7	CASSTQTYEQYF	TGTGCCAGCAGCACCCAGACCTACGAGCAGTACTTC
TRBV4-3	.	.	TRBJ2-7	CASSHGSAYEQYF	TGCGCCAGCAGCCACGGGTCCGCCTACGAGCAGTACTTC
TRBV27	.	.	TRBJ1-2	CASSSAHEANYGYTF	TGTGCCAGCAGTTCCGCACACGAAGCTAACTATGGCTACACCTTC
TRBV9	.	TRBD1	TRBJ2-2	CASSVGGQGANTGELFF	TGTGCCAGCAGCGTAGGGGGACAGGGGGCCAACACCGGGGAGCTGTTTTTT
TRBV29-1	few	TRBD2	TRBJ2-5	CSVSYGTSGRARATQYF	TGCAGCGTTTCTTACGGGACTAGCGGGAGAGCGCGGGCGACCCAGTACTTC
TRBV5-1	.	.	TRBJ2-3	CASSLRAGSEDTQYF	TGCGCCAGCAGCTTGCGGGCGGGATCCGAAGATACGCAGTATTTT
TRBV28	.	.	TRBJ2-5	CASGEQGRDQTQYF	TGTGCCAGCGGGGAACAGGGTCGTGATCAGACCCAGTACTTC
TRBV18	few	TRBD1	TRBJ2-7	CASSRDRGIVYEQYF	TGTGCCAGCTCACGTGACAGGGGTATTGTCTACGAGCAGTACTTC
TRBV9	few	TRBD2	TRBJ2-7	CASSVLRENYEQYF	TGTGCCAGCAGCGTCTTGCGGGAGAACTACGAGCAGTACTTC
TRBV5-1	.	.	TRBJ2-5	CASSLGQKETQYF	TGCGCCAGCAGCTTGGGACAGAAAGAGACCCAGTACTTC
TRBV7-9	.	.	TRBJ1-1	CASSLVLQVVDVAFF	TGTGCCAGCAGCTTAGTTCTACAGGTGGTTGATGTAGCTTTCTTT
TRBV5-1	few	.	TRBJ1-2	CASSPDSYYGYTF	TGCGCCAGCAGCCCCGACAGTTACTATGGCTACACCTTC
TRBV2	few	TRBD1	TRBJ2-3	CASGQGFGDTQYF	TGTGCCAGCGGACAGGGGTTTGGAGATACGCAGTATTTT
TRBV7-9	.	TRBD1	TRBJ2-5	CASSLFPGGSETQYF	TGTGCCAGCAGCTTATTCCCAGGGGGCAGTGAGACCCAGTACTTC
TRBV2	.	.	TRBJ1-2	CASSVRIGYTF	TGTGCCAGCAGTGTTCGTATTGGCTACACCTTC
TRBV2	few	.	TRBJ1-4	CASSVGTKEKLFF	TGTGCCAGTAGCGTCGGTACTAAGGAAAAACTGTTTTTT
TRBV10-3	few	.	TRBJ2-5	CAISGAFQETQYF	TGTGCCATCAGTGGGGCCTTCCAAGAGACCCAGTACTTC
TRBV9	few	.	TRBJ1-2	CASSPRTVLIGYTF	TGTGCCAGCAGCCCACGGACAGTGTTGATCGGCTACACCTTC
TRBV7-9	few	.	TRBJ1-2	CASSFGQFYGYTF	TGTGCCAGCAGCTTCGGACAGTTTTATGGCTACACCTTC
TRBV27	few	TRBD1	TRBJ1-4	CASSLRQGMGLFF	TGTGCCAGCAGTCTCCGACAGGGAATGGGACTGTTTTTT
TRBV15	.	.	TRBJ2-5	CATSREQGFQETQYF	TGTGCCACCAGCAGAGAACAGGGATTTCAAGAGACCCAGTACTTC
TRBV19	few	.	TRBJ1-2	CASSREGYGYTF	TGTGCCAGTAGCAGGGAGGGCTATGGCTACACCTTC
TRBV6-5	.	.	TRBJ2-5	CASSPGETQYF	TGTGCCAGCTCCCCGGGAGAGACCCAGTACTTC